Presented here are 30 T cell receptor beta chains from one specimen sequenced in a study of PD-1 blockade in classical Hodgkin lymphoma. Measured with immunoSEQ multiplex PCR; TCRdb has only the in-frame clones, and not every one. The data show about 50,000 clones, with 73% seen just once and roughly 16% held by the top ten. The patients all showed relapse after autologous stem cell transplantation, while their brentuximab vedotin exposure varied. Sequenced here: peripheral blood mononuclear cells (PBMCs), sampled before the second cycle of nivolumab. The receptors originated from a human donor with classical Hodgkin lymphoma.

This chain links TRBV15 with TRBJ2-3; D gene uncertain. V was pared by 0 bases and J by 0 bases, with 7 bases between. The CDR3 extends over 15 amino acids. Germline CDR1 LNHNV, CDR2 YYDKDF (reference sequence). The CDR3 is CATSREGRSTDTQYF. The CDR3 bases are TGTGCCACCAGCAGAGAAGGGCGCAGCACAGATACGCAGTATTTT.

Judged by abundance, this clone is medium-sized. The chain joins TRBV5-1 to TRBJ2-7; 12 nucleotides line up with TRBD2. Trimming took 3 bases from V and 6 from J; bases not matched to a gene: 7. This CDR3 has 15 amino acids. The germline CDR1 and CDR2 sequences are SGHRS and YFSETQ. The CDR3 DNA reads TGCGCCAGCAGCTCCAGACTAGCGGGAGCTGGCGAGCAGTACTTC. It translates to CASSSRLAGAGEQYF.

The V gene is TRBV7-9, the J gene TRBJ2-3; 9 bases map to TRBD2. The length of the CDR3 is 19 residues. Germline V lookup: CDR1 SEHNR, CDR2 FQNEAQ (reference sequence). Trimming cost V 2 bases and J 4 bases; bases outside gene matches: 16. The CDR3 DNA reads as TGTGCCAGCAGCTTACGGCCCACCTGGGGTAGCGGGAGCTCAGATACGCAGTATTTT. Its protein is CASSLRPTWGSGSSDTQYF.

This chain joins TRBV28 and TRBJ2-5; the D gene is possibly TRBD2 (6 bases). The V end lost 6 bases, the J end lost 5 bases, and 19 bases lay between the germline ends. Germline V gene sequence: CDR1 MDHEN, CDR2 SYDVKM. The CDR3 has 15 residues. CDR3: CASSARVGSLETQYF. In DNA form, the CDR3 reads TGTGCCAGCAGCGCACGGGTCGGGAGCCTGGAGACCCAGTACTTC.

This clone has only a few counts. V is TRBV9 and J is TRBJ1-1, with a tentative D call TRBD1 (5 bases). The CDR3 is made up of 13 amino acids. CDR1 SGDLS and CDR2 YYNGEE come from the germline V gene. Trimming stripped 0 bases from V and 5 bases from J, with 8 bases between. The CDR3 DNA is TGTGCCAGCAGCGTAGGTAGGGGAACTGAAGCTTTCTTT. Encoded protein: CASSVGRGTEAFF.

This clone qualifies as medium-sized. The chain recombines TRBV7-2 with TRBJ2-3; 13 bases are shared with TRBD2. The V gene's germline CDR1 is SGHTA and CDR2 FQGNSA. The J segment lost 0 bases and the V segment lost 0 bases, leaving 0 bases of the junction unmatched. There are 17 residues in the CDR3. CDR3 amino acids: CASSLAGLAGSTDTQYF. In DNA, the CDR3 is TGTGCCAGCAGCTTAGCGGGACTAGCGGGAAGCACAGATACGCAGTATTTT.

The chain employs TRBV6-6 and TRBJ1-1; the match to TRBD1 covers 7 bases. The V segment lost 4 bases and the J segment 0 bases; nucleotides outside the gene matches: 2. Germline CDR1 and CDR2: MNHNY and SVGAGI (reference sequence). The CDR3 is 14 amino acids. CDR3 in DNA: TGTGCCAGCAGTTGGGGACAGTTGAACACTGAAGCTTTCTTT. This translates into CASSWGQLNTEAFF.

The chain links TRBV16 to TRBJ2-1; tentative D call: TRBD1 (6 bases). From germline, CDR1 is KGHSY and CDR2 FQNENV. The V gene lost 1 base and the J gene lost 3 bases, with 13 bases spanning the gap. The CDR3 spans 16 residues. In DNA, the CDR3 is TGTGCCAGCAGCCAATTTAGGCCAGGGGACTACAATGAGCAGTTCTTC. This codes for CASSQFRPGDYNEQFF.

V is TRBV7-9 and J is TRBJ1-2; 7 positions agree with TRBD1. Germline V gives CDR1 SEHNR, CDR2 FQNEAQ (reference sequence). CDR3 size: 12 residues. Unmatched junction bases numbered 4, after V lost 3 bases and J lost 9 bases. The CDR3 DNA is TGTGCCAGCAGCTTCGGACAGGAAAGCTACACCTTC. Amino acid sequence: CASSFGQESYTF.

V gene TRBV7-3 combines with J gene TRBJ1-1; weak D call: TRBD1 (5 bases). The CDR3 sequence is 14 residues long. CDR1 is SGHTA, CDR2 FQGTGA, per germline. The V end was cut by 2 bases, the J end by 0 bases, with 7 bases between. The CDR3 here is CASSLEGMNTEAFF. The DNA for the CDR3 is TGTGCCAGCAGCTTAGAGGGGATGAACACTGAAGCTTTCTTT.

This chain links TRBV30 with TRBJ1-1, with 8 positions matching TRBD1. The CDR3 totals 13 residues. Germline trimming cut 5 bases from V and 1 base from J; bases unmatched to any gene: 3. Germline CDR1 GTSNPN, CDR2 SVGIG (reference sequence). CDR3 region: CAWDRGRNTEAFF. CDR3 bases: TGTGCCTGGGACAGGGGACGGAACACTGAAGCTTTCTTT.

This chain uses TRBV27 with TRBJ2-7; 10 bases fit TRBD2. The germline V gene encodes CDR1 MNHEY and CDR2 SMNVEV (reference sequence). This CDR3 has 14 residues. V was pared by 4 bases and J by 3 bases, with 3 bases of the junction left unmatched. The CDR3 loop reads CASSWTSGYYEQYF. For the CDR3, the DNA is TGTGCCAGCAGTTGGACTAGCGGATACTACGAGCAGTACTTC.

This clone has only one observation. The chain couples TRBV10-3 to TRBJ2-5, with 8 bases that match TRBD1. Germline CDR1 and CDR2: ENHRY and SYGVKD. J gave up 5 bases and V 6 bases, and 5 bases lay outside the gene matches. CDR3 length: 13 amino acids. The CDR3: CAISPNRGETQYF. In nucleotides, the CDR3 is TGTGCCATCAGCCCCAACAGGGGGGAGACCCAGTACTTC.

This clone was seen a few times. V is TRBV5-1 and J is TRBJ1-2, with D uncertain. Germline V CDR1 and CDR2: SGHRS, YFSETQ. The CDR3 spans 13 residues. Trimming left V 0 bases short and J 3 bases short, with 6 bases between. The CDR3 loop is CASSLGRDYGYTF. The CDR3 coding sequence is TGCGCCAGCAGCTTGGGACGGGACTATGGCTACACCTTC. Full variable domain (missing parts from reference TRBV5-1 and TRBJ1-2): KAGVTQTPRYLIKTRGQQVTLSCSPISGHRSVSWYQQTPGQGLQFLFEYFSETQRNKGNFPGRFSGRQFSNSRSEMNVSTLELGDSALYLCASSLGRDYGYTFGSGTRLTVV.

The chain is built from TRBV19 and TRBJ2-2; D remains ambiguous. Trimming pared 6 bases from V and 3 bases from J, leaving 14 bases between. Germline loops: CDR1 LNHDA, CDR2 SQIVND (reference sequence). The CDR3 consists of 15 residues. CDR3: CASRILSADTGELFF. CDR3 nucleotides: TGTGCCAGTAGGATCCTTAGTGCGGACACCGGGGAGCTGTTTTTT.

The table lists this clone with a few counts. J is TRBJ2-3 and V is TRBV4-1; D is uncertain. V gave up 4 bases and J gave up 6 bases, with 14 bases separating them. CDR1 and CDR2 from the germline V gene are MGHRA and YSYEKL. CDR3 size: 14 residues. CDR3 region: CASSPNEALDTQYF. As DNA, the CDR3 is TGCGCCAGCAGCCCCAACGAGGCCTTGGATACGCAGTATTTT.

CDR3 nucleotides: TGTGCCAGCAGCCCCTCGGACAGGGGGCCTGAGACCCAGTACTTC. Its translation is CASSPSDRGPETQYF. The V call is TRBV5-6, the J call TRBJ2-5, with 11 bases lining up with TRBD1. The junction had 7 bases not matched to a gene; V was cut back by 4 bases and J by 5 bases. Germline values: CDR1 SGHDT, CDR2 YYEEEE. This CDR3 is built from 15 residues.

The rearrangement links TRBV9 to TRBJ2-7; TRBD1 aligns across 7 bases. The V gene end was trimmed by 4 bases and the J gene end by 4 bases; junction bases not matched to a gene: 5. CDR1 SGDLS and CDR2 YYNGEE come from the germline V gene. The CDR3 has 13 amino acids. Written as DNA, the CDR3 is TGTGCCAGCAGCCCGGGGACAGTATACGAGCAGTACTTC. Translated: CASSPGTVYEQYF.

The CDR3 sequence is CAWSPGLGQPQHF. CDR3 nucleotides: TGTGCCTGGAGTCCAGGGTTGGGACAGCCCCAGCATTTT. J is TRBJ1-5 and V is TRBV30, with D perhaps matching TRBD1 (5 bases). CDR3 length: 13 amino acids. Per germline, CDR1 GTSNPN and CDR2 SVGIG (reference sequence). The V gene lost 2 bases and the J gene lost 7 bases, with 12 bases spanning the gap.

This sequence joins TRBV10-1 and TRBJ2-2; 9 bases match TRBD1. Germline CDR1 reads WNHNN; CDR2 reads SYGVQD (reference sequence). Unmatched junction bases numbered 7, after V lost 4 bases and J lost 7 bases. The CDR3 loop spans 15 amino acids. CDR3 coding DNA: TGCGCCAGCAGTGCAACAGGGGGCTTTGGCGGGGAGCTGTTTTTT. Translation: CASSATGGFGGELFF.

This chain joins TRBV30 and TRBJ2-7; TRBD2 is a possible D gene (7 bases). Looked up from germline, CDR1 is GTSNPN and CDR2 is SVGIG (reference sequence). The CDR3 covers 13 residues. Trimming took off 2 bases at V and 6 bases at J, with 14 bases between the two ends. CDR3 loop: CAWSRGGPSEQYF. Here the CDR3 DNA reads TGTGCCTGGAGTAGGGGGGGGCCTAGCGAGCAGTACTTC.

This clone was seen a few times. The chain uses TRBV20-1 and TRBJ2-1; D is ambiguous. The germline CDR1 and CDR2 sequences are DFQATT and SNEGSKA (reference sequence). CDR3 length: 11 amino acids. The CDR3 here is CSAWSYNEQFF. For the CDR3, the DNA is TGCAGCGCCTGGTCCTACAATGAGCAGTTCTTC.

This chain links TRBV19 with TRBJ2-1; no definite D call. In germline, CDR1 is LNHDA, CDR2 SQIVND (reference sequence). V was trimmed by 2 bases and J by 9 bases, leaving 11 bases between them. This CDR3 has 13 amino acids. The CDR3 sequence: CASSIMAVSEQFF. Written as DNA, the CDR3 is TGTGCCAGTAGTATAATGGCGGTGAGTGAGCAGTTCTTC. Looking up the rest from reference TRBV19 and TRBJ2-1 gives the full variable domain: DGGITQSPKYLFRKEGQNVTLSCEQNLNHDAMYWYRQDPGQGLRLIYYSQIVNDFQKGDIAEGYSVSREKKESFPLTVTSAQKNPTAFYLCASSIMAVSEQFFGPGTRLTVL.

CDR3 in DNA: TGTGCCAGCAGCGTAATAGCGGGGGTCGGGACAGATACGCAGTATTTT. Encoded protein: CASSVIAGVGTDTQYF. The chain combines TRBV5-5 with TRBJ2-3, with 9 bases fitting TRBD2. CDR3 size: 16 residues. With 4 bases clipped from V and 3 bases from J, the junction kept 9 bases outside the gene matches. Per the germline V gene, CDR1 is SGHKS and CDR2 is YYEKEE (reference sequence).

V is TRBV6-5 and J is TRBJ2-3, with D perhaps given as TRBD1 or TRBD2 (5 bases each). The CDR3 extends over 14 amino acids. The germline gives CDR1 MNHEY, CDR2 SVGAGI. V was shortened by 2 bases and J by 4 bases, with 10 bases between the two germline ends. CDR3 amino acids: CASSYRGVPDTQYF. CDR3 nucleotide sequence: TGTGCCAGCAGTTACCGAGGGGTTCCAGATACGCAGTATTTT.

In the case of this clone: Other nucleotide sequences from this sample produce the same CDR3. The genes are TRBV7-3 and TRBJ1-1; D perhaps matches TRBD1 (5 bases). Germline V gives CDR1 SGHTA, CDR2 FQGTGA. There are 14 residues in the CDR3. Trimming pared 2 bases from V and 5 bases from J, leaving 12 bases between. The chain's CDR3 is CASSLGRGGTEAFF. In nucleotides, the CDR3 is TGTGCCAGCAGCTTAGGAAGGGGAGGGACTGAAGCTTTCTTT.

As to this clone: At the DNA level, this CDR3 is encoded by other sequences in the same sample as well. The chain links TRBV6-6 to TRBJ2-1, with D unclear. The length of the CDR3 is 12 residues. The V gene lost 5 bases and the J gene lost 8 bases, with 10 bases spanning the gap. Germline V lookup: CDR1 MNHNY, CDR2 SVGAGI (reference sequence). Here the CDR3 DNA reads TGTGCCAGCAGTCGGACCCGAGATGAGCAGTTCTTC. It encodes CASSRTRDEQFF.

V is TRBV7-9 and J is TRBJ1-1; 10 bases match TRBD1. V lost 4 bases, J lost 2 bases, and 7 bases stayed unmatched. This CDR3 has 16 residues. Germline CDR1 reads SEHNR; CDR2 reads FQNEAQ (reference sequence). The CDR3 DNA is TGTGCCAGCAGCTCGCCCGGGACAGGGGTTAACACTGAAGCTTTCTTT. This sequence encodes CASSSPGTGVNTEAFF.

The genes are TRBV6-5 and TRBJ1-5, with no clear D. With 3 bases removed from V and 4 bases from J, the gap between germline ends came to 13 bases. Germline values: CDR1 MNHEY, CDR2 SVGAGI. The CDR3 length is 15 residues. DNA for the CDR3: TGTGCCAGCAGTTATAGTATCCCCGCAAATCAGCCCCAGCATTTT. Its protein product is CASSYSIPANQPQHF.

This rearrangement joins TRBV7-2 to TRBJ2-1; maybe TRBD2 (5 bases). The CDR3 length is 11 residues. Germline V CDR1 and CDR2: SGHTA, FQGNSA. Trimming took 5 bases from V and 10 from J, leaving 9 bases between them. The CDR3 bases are TGTGCCAGCAGCCCCCAGCGGGAGCAGTTCTTC. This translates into CASSPQREQFF.